Below, 20 T cell receptor beta chains from the same sample are listed, as sequenced in a study of blood T cell repertoires in COVID-19. The protocol was immunoSEQ multiplex PCR, while the TCRdb copy is restricted to in-frame clones and leaves out a portion. The sample has roughly 250,000 clones; just under 85% are singletons. Sequencing was done on a sample of peripheral blood. The source of these receptors is a woman of 80 years or more with acute or convalescent COVID-19.

This clone was counted once. This sequence joins TRBV18 and TRBJ2-2, with a weak D call TRBD1 (6 bases). Looked up from germline, CDR1 is KGHSH and CDR2 is LQKENI. V lost 3 bases, J lost 6 bases, and 17 bases lay in between. The CDR3 contains 16 residues. CDR3 sequence: CASSPVAGTFAGELFF. CDR3 nucleotide sequence: TGTGCCAGCTCACCGGTTGCTGGGACATTCGCCGGGGAGCTGTTTTTT.

V and J are TRBV28 and TRBJ2-1, with D possibly matching TRBD2 (5 bases). Looked up from germline, CDR1 is MDHEN and CDR2 is SYDVKM. V shed 4 bases and J shed 5 bases, with 9 bases lying between them. CDR3 size: 13 residues. The CDR3 sequence is CASSSGIHNEQFF. CDR3 DNA sequence: TGTGCCAGCAGTTCCGGGATCCACAATGAGCAGTTCTTC.

The V and J genes are TRBV24-1 and TRBJ2-5; D might be TRBD1 (6 bases). Trimming took off 7 bases at V and 5 bases at J, with 19 bases between the two ends. From germline, CDR1 is KGHDR and CDR2 SFDVKD. The CDR3 extends over 15 amino acids. CDR3: CATSAYRVGRETQYF. In nucleotides, the CDR3 is TGTGCCACCAGCGCGTACAGGGTAGGAAGGGAGACCCAGTACTTC.

The chain couples TRBV12-3 or TRBV12-4 to TRBJ1-2; 7 bases align to TRBD1. V shed 4 bases, J shed 5 bases, and the junction held 1 base outside the gene matches. CDR3 length equals 12 residues. CDR3 bases: TGTGCCAGCAGTTCGACAGGGTATGGCTACACCTTC. Its protein product is CASSSTGYGYTF.

This chain connects TRBV19 to TRBJ1-6; TRBD1 is a possible D gene (6 bases). CDR1 LNHDA and CDR2 SQIVND come from the germline V gene (reference sequence). Between the trimmed V and J ends, which lost 5 bases and 10 bases, there was a span of 24 bases. This CDR3 comprises 17 residues. CDR3 coding DNA: TGTGCCAGTAGTTTATTTCAACAGGGAGCTATTGGCTCACCCCTCCACTTT. As protein: CASSLFQQGAIGSPLHF. The whole variable domain, filled in from reference TRBV19 and TRBJ1-6, reads DGGITQSPKYLFRKEGQNVTLSCEQNLNHDAMYWYRQDPGQGLRLIYYSQIVNDFQKGDIAEGYSVSREKKESFPLTVTSAQKNPTAFYLCASSLFQQGAIGSPLHFGNGTRLTVT.

The V and J genes are TRBV24-1 and TRBJ2-2; perhaps TRBD2 as D (6 bases). The germline CDR1 and CDR2 sequences are KGHDR and SFDVKD. This CDR3 has 16 amino acids. Trimming took off 6 bases at V and 1 base at J, with 14 bases between the two ends. In DNA form, the CDR3 reads TGTGCCACCAGTAAGGAGGGGTCGGGGAACACCGGGGAGCTGTTTTTT. Translating it yields CATSKEGSGNTGELFF.

The chain uses TRBV11-2 and TRBJ1-5; D is uncertain. The CDR3 sequence is 13 residues long. V was clipped by 2 bases and J by 6 bases, with 8 bases between them. In germline, CDR1 is SGHAT, CDR2 FQNNGV. The CDR3 reads CASSLSSVQPQHF. CDR3 bases: TGTGCCAGCAGCTTATCGTCCGTTCAGCCCCAGCATTTT. Combining the CDR3 with reference TRBV11-2 and TRBJ1-5 gives the whole variable domain EAGVAQSPRYKIIEKRQSVAFWCNPISGHATLYWYQQILGQGPKLLIQFQNNGVVDDSQLPKDRFSAERLKGVDSTLKIQPAKLEDSAVYLCASSLSSVQPQHFGDGTRLSIL.

The chain links TRBV7-2 to TRBJ1-6; D uncertain. Trimming stripped 7 bases from V and 0 bases from J, with 10 bases between. Germline CDR1 SGHTA, CDR2 FQGNSA. The CDR3 covers 15 residues. The CDR3 region is CASTRLSSYNSPLHF. The CDR3 DNA reads as TGTGCCAGCACCCGGTTGAGCTCCTATAATTCACCCCTCCACTTT.

The genes are TRBV29-1 and TRBJ2-5; 10 bases line up with TRBD2. The CDR3 covers 14 residues. V lost 1 base and J lost 6; bases outside the gene matches: 5. The germline V gene has CDR1 SQVTM and CDR2 ANQGSEA. The CDR3 DNA reads TGCAGCGTTGAAGTCACTAGCGGGGCTCAGACCCAGTACTTC. This sequence encodes CSVEVTSGAQTQYF.

This sequence joins TRBV28 and TRBJ2-5; TRBD1 is a possible D gene (6 bases). V was clipped by 4 bases and J by 4 bases, with 13 bases between them. Germline V gene sequence: CDR1 MDHEN, CDR2 SYDVKM. This CDR3 has 14 amino acids. The CDR3 DNA sequence: TGTGCCAGCAGTTCCTCCGGACAGCTAGAGACCCAGTACTTC. This encodes CASSSSGQLETQYF.

This rearrangement joins TRBV21-1 to TRBJ1-1; whether TRBD1, the table's D call, matches the DNA was not checked. TRBV21-1 has pseudogene status. The length of the CDR3 is 14 residues. CDR3 DNA: TGTGCCAGCAGCAAAGGGCCCTGGAACACTGAAGCTTTCTTT. Its protein product is CASSKGPWNTEAFF.

The gene calls are TRBV5-4 and TRBJ2-1; 10 bases match TRBD2. Germline V gene sequence: CDR1 SGHNT, CDR2 YYREEE (reference sequence). V shed 4 bases and J 0 bases; nucleotides not matched to a gene: 1. The CDR3 runs 15 residues. The CDR3 DNA reads as TGTGCCAGCAGCCCTAGCGGGGGCTCCTACAATGAGCAGTTCTTC. It encodes CASSPSGGSYNEQFF.

J is TRBJ1-1 and V is TRBV2, with TRBD1 identical over 10 bases. CDR3 length: 15 residues. J lost 9 bases, V lost 4 bases, and 11 bases had no gene match. In germline, CDR1 is SNHLY, CDR2 FYNNEI. The CDR3 protein is CASSGATGGAVKAFF. The CDR3 DNA follows: TGTGCCAGCAGTGGGGCGACAGGGGGCGCGGTGAAAGCTTTCTTT.

The gene calls are TRBV29-1 and TRBJ1-3; 7 nucleotides align to TRBD1. Germline assignment: CDR1 SQVTM and CDR2 ANQGSEA. The CDR3 length is 14 residues. The V gene end was trimmed by 5 bases and the J gene end by 0 bases; junction bases not matched to a gene: 4. The CDR3 bases are TGCAGCGTTCGACAGGGCCTCTCTGGAAACACCATATATTTT. Translated, it gives CSVRQGLSGNTIYF.

This chain joins TRBV10-3 and TRBJ1-2; tentative D call: TRBD1 (6 bases). The V and J ends lost 6 bases and 4 bases respectively, with 15 bases between them. Looked up from germline, CDR1 is ENHRY and CDR2 is SYGVKD. The CDR3 totals 14 residues. CDR3 bases: TGTGCCATCAGGGATTCCAGGGGACCCTATGGCTACACCTTC. Amino acids: CAIRDSRGPYGYTF.

This clone turned up a few times. CDR3 DNA sequence: TGTGCCAGCAGTTTATCGGGAGTAAATCAGCCCCAGCATTTT. It yields the protein CASSLSGVNQPQHF. The V call is TRBV28, the J call TRBJ1-5; no clear D. In germline, CDR1 is MDHEN, CDR2 SYDVKM. The CDR3 contains 14 residues. The V end lost 1 base, the J end lost 4 bases, and 8 bases lay between the germline ends.

The chain is built from TRBV28 and TRBJ1-6; no definite D call. V was cut by 7 bases and J by 5 bases, with 18 bases left in between. Germline CDR1 is MDHEN and CDR2 is SYDVKM. The CDR3 is 16 amino acids. CDR3 sequence (DNA): TGTGCCAGCAAGCCGCGCGGGTTCACAGATAATTCACCCCTCCACTTT. Amino acid sequence: CASKPRGFTDNSPLHF.

The chain employs TRBV5-5 and TRBJ1-5; D is possibly TRBD1 (6 bases). Germline V gene lookup returns CDR1 SGHKS and CDR2 YYEKEE (reference sequence). This CDR3 contains 16 residues. V gave up 4 bases and J gave up 0 bases, with 14 bases separating them. The CDR3 bases are TGTGCCAGCAGCCCTCTCGGACAGTATAGCAATCAGCCCCAGCATTTT. Protein: CASSPLGQYSNQPQHF.

This chain links TRBV10-3 with TRBJ2-3; TRBD2 agrees at 12 bases. The length of the CDR3 is 17 residues. Germline loops: CDR1 ENHRY, CDR2 SYGVKD. V dropped 4 bases and J dropped 0; count of bases not matched to a gene: 5. The CDR3 protein is CAISGSSGGASTDTQYF. The CDR3 DNA is TGTGCCATCAGTGGGTCTAGCGGGGGGGCTAGCACAGATACGCAGTATTTT.

The chain is built from TRBV3-1 (or the pseudogene TRBV3-2) and TRBJ1-2, with 7 bases identical to TRBD1. The CDR3 extends over 14 amino acids. CDR1 is LGHDT, CDR2 YNNKEL, per germline (reference sequence). With V trimmed by 7 bases and J by 2 bases, 7 bases remained unmatched. The chain's CDR3 is CASTPGQTNYGYTF. CDR3 coding DNA: TGTGCCAGCACACCGGGACAGACAAACTATGGCTACACCTTC.